The rows below give T cell receptor beta chains drawn from one sample of a study of CXCR3-negative and CXCR3-positive naive CD8 T cells. TCRdb re-analyzed the 5' RACE reads; it lists each CDR3 protein once, without DNA. This repertoire includes fewer than 95,000 distinct CDR3 sequences. The specimen was naive CXCR3- CD8+ T cells from blood. These receptors originate from a human donor in good health. Some clones in this sample may be carry-over from other donors' samples. Each CDR3 is given with its conserved first and last residue. Fields, in order: V gene, J gene, CDR3 protein.

TRBV6-5	TRBJ2-3	CASSRGQVWTDTQYF
TRBV9	TRBJ2-1	CASSAFGARDEQFF
TRBV7-9	TRBJ2-3	CASSSVLDTQYF
TRBV28	TRBJ2-1	CAIGPASGRGNEQFF
TRBV7-2	TRBJ1-1	CASSSSTGVNTEAFF
TRBV9	TRBJ1-1	CASSVVPDHTEAFF
TRBV28	TRBJ2-2	CASSSSGQGVTGELFF
TRBV12-3/TRBV12-4	TRBJ2-1	CASSLGTSVYNEQFF
TRBV7-7	TRBJ2-3	CASSLKWTDTQYF
TRBV29-1	TRBJ2-7	CSVELENRSYEQYF
TRBV12-3/TRBV12-4	TRBJ1-1	CASSVGSTEAFF
TRBV9	TRBJ2-1	CASSVAAQGSYNEQFF
TRBV29-1	TRBJ1-1	CSVEVTGRLDTEAFF
TRBV12-3/TRBV12-4	TRBJ2-5	CASSRPVGAILETQYF
TRBV12-3/TRBV12-4	TRBJ1-4	CATTTGDHEKLFF
TRBV6-7	TRBJ1-4	CASSYLTSGSRNEKLFF
TRBV29-1	TRBJ2-1	CSGTGPYNEQFF
TRBV4-3	TRBJ1-2	CASSQDWAGGNYGYTF
TRBV28	TRBJ2-5	CASIRDLGTQYF
TRBV28	TRBJ2-2	CASSFPYSDTLGTGELFF
TRBV23-1	TRBJ2-3	CASSQDRNTDTQYF
TRBV20-1	TRBJ2-7	CSAADRSPYEQYF
TRBV2	TRBJ2-5	CASRGGAKETQYF
TRBV7-9	TRBJ2-1	CASSSLAGADEQFF
TRBV12-3/TRBV12-4	TRBJ2-2	CASSLMSLWETGGDGELFF
TRBV29-1	TRBJ2-3	CSVEDRLAGVGEGTDTQYF
TRBV29-1	TRBJ2-1	CSARGGQGDEQFF
TRBV29-1	TRBJ2-2	CSVEDMSTGGVTGELFF
TRBV13	TRBJ1-1	CASSLAPGRLNTEAFF
TRBV27	TRBJ1-2	CASSLTGANYGYTF
TRBV28	TRBJ2-7	CASSSQEDQISYEQYF
TRBV6-2/TRBV6-3	TRBJ2-1	CASRHTGGDEQFF
TRBV29-1	TRBJ2-7	CSVGWGGHEQYF
TRBV28	TRBJ2-1	CASSLVASLWYNEQFF
TRBV6-6	TRBJ2-7	CASSYTGGYEQYF
TRBV7-2	TRBJ2-3	CASSLIAGSTDTQYF
TRBV20-1	TRBJ2-7	CSAQEYRDRAYEQYF
TRBV23-1	TRBJ2-2	CASSLRVSGELFF
TRBV7-8	TRBJ2-5	CASSLAFTGQETQYF
TRBV4-3	TRBJ2-1	CASSQGSLSGGVDNEQFF
TRBV28	TRBJ2-1	CASSGLPGLAGVANEQFF